The 9 T cell receptor beta chains given below trace back to one sample, sequenced in a study of cytotoxic CD8 clonotypes in ibrutinib-treated CLL. Only in-frame clones appear in the TCRdb table, and some are missing; sequencing was by immunoSEQ multiplex PCR. The sample includes about 330,000 clones, roughly two thirds seen only once; the top ten take just under 6.5%. This specimen was PBMCs, taken after 36 months of ibrutinib treatment. The receptors originated from a human donor with chronic lymphocytic leukemia.

In this sample, this clone turned up a few times. The DNA for the CDR3 is TGCGCCAGCTCGCCGGGTAGCGGGAACGAGCAGTACTTC. Its protein product is CASSPGSGNEQYF. The V call is TRBV10-1, the J call TRBJ2-7; 8 bases map to TRBD2. Germline CDR1 reads WNHNN; CDR2 reads SYGVQD (reference sequence). Trimming at V came to 8 bases and at J to 5 bases, leaving 8 bases not matched to a gene. CDR3 length: 13 amino acids.

This chain uses TRBV6-5 with TRBJ2-7; D gene unclear. The CDR3 spans 13 residues. CDR1 is MNHEY, CDR2 SVGAGI, per germline. Trimming took 2 bases from V and 3 from J, leaving 8 bases between them. Here the CDR3 DNA reads TGTGCCAGCAGTTACCGGCACAACTACGAGCAGTACTTC. The encoded protein is CASSYRHNYEQYF.

The chain recombines TRBV25-1 with TRBJ1-1, with 8 bases identical to TRBD1. Germline CDR1 MGHDK, CDR2 SYGVNS. V lost 3 bases to trimming and J lost 2 bases; unmatched junction nucleotides: 5. This CDR3 contains 15 residues. CDR3 region: CASSEPTGANTEAFF. As DNA, the CDR3 is TGTGCCAGCAGTGAGCCGACAGGGGCTAACACTGAAGCTTTCTTT. Looking up the rest from reference TRBV25-1 and TRBJ1-1 gives the full variable domain: EADIYQTPRYLVIGTGKKITLECSQTMGHDKMYWYQQDPGMELHLIHYSYGVNSTEKGDLSSESTVSRIRTEHFPLTLESARPSHTSQYLCASSEPTGANTEAFFGQGTRLTVV.

V is TRBV19 and J is TRBJ2-1; no clear D. CDR3 length: 13 residues. V was cut by 6 bases and J by 5 bases, with 11 bases left in between. Germline CDR1 LNHDA, CDR2 SQIVND (reference sequence). CDR3 sequence: CASRDPAHNEQFF. The CDR3 DNA reads as TGTGCCAGTAGAGACCCAGCTCACAATGAGCAGTTCTTC. Full variable domain (rest looked up from reference TRBV19 and TRBJ2-1): DGGITQSPKYLFRKEGQNVTLSCEQNLNHDAMYWYRQDPGQGLRLIYYSQIVNDFQKGDIAEGYSVSREKKESFPLTVTSAQKNPTAFYLCASRDPAHNEQFFGPGTRLTVL.

This clone was seen more than once but under ten times. The CDR3 is CASSVAAAGGNTIYF. For the CDR3, the DNA is TGTGCCAGCAGCGTAGCGGCAGCTGGTGGAAACACCATATATTTT. The chain has TRBV9 and TRBJ1-3; D is undetermined. Germline V gene lookup returns CDR1 SGDLS and CDR2 YYNGEE. The CDR3 is 15 residues long. Between the trimmed V and J ends, which lost 0 bases and 3 bases, there was a span of 10 bases. Drawing the rest from reference TRBV9 and TRBJ1-3, the complete variable domain is DSGVTQTPKHLITATGQRVTLRCSPRSGDLSVYWYQQSLDQGLQFLIQYYNGEERAKGNILERFSAQQFPDLHSELNLSSLELGDSALYFCASSVAAAGGNTIYFGEGSWLTVV.

The V gene is TRBV5-6, the J gene TRBJ2-7; 7 bases match TRBD1. J gave up 5 bases and V 1 base, and 9 bases lay outside the gene matches. The CDR3 is 15 amino acids. Germline V gene lookup returns CDR1 SGHDT and CDR2 YYEEEE. The CDR3 reads CASSLLGTVVDEQYF. In DNA form, the CDR3 reads TGTGCCAGCAGCTTGTTGGGGACAGTCGTAGACGAGCAGTACTTC.

The V call is TRBV19, the J call TRBJ2-6; the D is unclear. The V gene's germline CDR1 is LNHDA and CDR2 SQIVND (reference sequence). Deletions cut 4 bases from V and 0 bases from J, with 10 bases between. The CDR3 extends over 16 amino acids. The DNA for the CDR3 is TGTGCCAGTAGTAGCCTCCGAGGCTCTGGGGCCAACGTCCTGACTTTC. Amino acids: CASSSLRGSGANVLTF.

The chain carries TRBV2 and TRBJ2-5, with D perhaps matching TRBD2 (5 bases). The V gene lost 6 bases and the J gene lost 5 bases, with 19 bases spanning the gap. Germline CDR1 is SNHLY and CDR2 is FYNNEI. CDR3 length: 15 amino acids. The CDR3 DNA reads TGTGCCAGCAGCCGGACTCTAGCCTGGTCGGAGACCCAGTACTTC. Translated: CASSRTLAWSETQYF. The full variable domain, in which reference TRBV2 and TRBJ2-5 provide the parts outside the CDR3, is EPEVTQTPSHQVTQMGQEVILRCVPISNHLYFYWYRQILGQKVEFLVSFYNNEISEKSEIFDDQFSVERPDGSNFTLKIRSTKLEDSAMYFCASSRTLAWSETQYFGPGTRLLVL.

The chain carries TRBV4-1 and TRBJ1-4; TRBD1 agrees at 8 bases. The CDR3 runs to 17 residues. The germline V gene encodes CDR1 MGHRA and CDR2 YSYEKL. Losses at the gene ends were 3 bases for V and 0 bases for J; bases not matched to a gene: 6. CDR3 residues: CASSQQQGVATNEKLFF. DNA of the CDR3: TGCGCCAGCAGCCAGCAACAGGGGGTAGCAACTAATGAAAAACTGTTTTTT.